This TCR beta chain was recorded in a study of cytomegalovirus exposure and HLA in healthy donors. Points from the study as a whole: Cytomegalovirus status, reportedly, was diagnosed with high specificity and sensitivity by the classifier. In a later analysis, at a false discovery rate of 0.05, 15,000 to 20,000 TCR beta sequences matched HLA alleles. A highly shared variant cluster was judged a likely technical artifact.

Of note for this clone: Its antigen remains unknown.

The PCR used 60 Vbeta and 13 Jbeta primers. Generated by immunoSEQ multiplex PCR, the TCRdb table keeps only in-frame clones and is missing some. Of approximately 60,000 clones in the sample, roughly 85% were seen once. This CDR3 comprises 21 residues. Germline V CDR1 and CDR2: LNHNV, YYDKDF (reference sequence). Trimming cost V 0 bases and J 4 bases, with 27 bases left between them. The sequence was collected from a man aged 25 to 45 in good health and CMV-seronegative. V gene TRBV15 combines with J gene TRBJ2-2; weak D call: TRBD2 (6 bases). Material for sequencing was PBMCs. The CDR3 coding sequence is TGTGCCACCAGCAGAGATGCCGGTGTGGGCGGGGCACCTATGGGCACCGGGGAGCTGTTTTTT. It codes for CATSRDAGVGGAPMGTGELFF.